Described below is a single TCR beta chain sequence and its context. This clone was picked up a small number of times. Its antigen specificity is not known. No clone much larger than this one lies a single base away; base qualities are absent. All of the isolated RNA was reverse transcribed with the High Capacity cDNA Reverse Transcription Kit, so expressed TCRB transcripts were sequenced. Deep immunoSEQ sequencing was performed on naive, central memory and regulatory T cell samples, with an average of around 3.4 million total reads per sample. Sorted cells were lysed in RLT buffer, and RNA was extracted using DNase-treated RNeasy Micro or Mini kits according to cell number. To prevent cross-contamination, each cell subset was processed individually, whereas patient and healthy donor samples were processed jointly. The immunoSEQ multiplex PCR was used to amplify TCRB sequences from cDNA, yielding 87-bp fragments that span the CDR3 region. The amplicons were sequenced using the Illumina HiSeq platform. As for the original processing: PCR bias was computationally corrected using synthetic template baselines, reads within Hamming distance 2 were collapsed, and singletons that could not be merged were discarded. Reads were aligned against IMGT so that V, D and J genes, CDR3 length and insertions or deletions at six rearrangement sites could be assigned. Within each subset, clonotype counts were normalized to sorted cell number, and only after that were true diversity and Gini coefficients computed with the tcR R package. The overlap coefficient, calculated on TCRB nucleotide sequences, was used to measure repertoire sharing. The clones in this table, taken by TCRdb from immuneACCESS, are in-frame only. Not every clone is retained; where verified, under half of the shortfall comes from an unresolved V gene, and the cause of the rest is unknown. The DNA gave D and trimming, while V, J and clone size come from that table. This sample lists some 150,000 clones; 11% were detected once. Approximately 2% of the sample lies in the top ten.

A single peripheral blood draw of about 116 mL on average was collected from each donor into heparinised tubes. A BD FACSAria II was used to sort naive, central memory, regulatory and stem cell-like memory CD4+ T cells with a panel that included CD45RO, CCR7, CD25, CD127, CD95 and CD27. A purity above 95% was achieved for all sorted populations. Right away, PBMCs were isolated by Lymphoprep density gradient centrifugation and were stained directly, with no culture step. So that batch effects would be minimized, each experiment stained and sorted samples in pairs, pairing one healthy donor with one patient. The sample is drawn from a study of beta chain features in type 1 diabetes (dated by TCRdb to the late 2010s). Study-wide context: Mean age, gender distribution, total cell number and subset yield did not differ between patients and healthy donors. A total of about 100,000,000 sorted cells were examined across all samples, and RNA yield correlated strongly with the number of cells per subset. Naive and central memory subsets were obtained from all 30 or so donors, but regulatory and stem cell-like memory subsets were isolated from only 8 patients and roughly 8 healthy donors. The study compared TCRB repertoires of sorted circulating CD4+ T cell subsets between recently diagnosed type 1 diabetes patients and matched healthy donors.

General findings and caveats noted by the study authors: In all four CD4+ subsets, TCRB CDR3 length was moderately but significantly shorter in type 1 diabetes patients. Naive, central memory and regulatory TCRB repertoires appeared to be more similar among patients than among healthy donors. PCR may preferentially amplify shorter templates, but because patient and control samples were amplified and corrected together, any resulting skew would affect both groups equally. Because cDNA was sequenced instead of genomic DNA, highly expressing activated cells could be over-represented, though the groups showed no difference in activation or CD3 levels. Only small numbers of individuals were included in the HLA sub-analyses, which left unresolved whether HLA type had any influence on TCRB rearrangement. At VDJ recombination sites, patients with type 1 diabetes made fewer insertions and deleted more nucleotides, a pattern implying thymic rearrangement abnormalities.

The CDR3 starts with the cysteine, ends with the phenylalanine, and has 13 residues. Here the CDR3 DNA is all that survives: 39 bases in frame from base 1. V drops 1 base and J drops 5 bases, leaving 6 bases in between. CDR1 and CDR2, per the germline V gene (reference sequence), are GTSNPN and SVGIG. Input material: central memory CD4+ T cells from blood. Recombination connected TRBV30 to TRBJ1-6, with the D segment identity uncertain. The receptor was isolated from a young man in good health. The nucleotide sequence reads as follows: TGTGCCTGGAGTGCGCGAAATAATTCACCCCTCCACTTT. The translation is CAWSARNNSPLHF.